A few counts support the clone carrying this TCR beta chain. Its antigen is unidentified. Terminally differentiated effector memory CD45RA+ cells were excluded from the naive CD8 cells, which were CD45RO-negative and positively selected for CCR7. 200 ng DNA, 25,000 to 30,000 T cell genomes, went into each sorted-subset replicate PCR. Libraries were prepared by immunoSEQ multiplex PCR; TCRdb keeps only in-frame clonotypes and omits some of them. The table shows about 680,000 clones, with roughly 94% occurring only once. The sample comes from a study of shared clonotypes between healthy human individuals. Study-wide results and caveats: The generation probabilities recorded for non-shared clonotypes fell below those of clonotypes shared by all four donors. Few donors limited the genetic and exposure-history diversity represented.

This CDR3 has 10 residues. From germline, CDR1 is MNHEY and CDR2 SVGAGI. Trimming stripped 10 bases from V and 5 bases from J, with 9 bases between. Material: naive CD8+ T cells sorted from blood. The J gene is TRBJ2-7, the V gene TRBV6-5; D may be TRBD1 (6 bases). The sequence was obtained from a man in his thirties or forties in good health. CDR3 protein: CATRGNEQYF. CDR3 DNA sequence: TGTGCCACCAGGGGTAACGAGCAGTACTTC.